This T cell receptor beta chain was sequenced during a study of blood T cell repertoires in COVID-19. Study as a whole: The cDNA or gDNA used as material had been derived from T cells, B-cell-depleted T cells, or PBMCs.

Germline CDR1 is MDHEN and CDR2 is SYDVKM. The CDR3 totals 11 residues. V was pared by 8 bases and J by 10 bases, with 14 bases between. TCRdb's table, derived via immunoSEQ multiplex PCR, lists solely in-frame clones and lacks some. There are about 430,000 clones in the sample; 88% occur only once, and 1.4% lies in the top ten. In terms of age and location, participants ranged from roughly 18 to 90 years and lived in about two dozen US areas. Exposed enrollees encountered a COVID-19 case at some point within 2 weeks before study entry. Source material: PBMCs or T cells enriched from blood (not recorded which). The TCR sequence derives from a woman between 18 and 29 years old who had been exposed to COVID-19. The genes are TRBV28 and TRBJ1-1; D possibly corresponds to TRBD1 (5 bases). The CDR3 region has the DNA TGTGCCAGCTTCGCTGGGGGGTTAGCTTTCTTT. Its translation: CASFAGGLAFF.